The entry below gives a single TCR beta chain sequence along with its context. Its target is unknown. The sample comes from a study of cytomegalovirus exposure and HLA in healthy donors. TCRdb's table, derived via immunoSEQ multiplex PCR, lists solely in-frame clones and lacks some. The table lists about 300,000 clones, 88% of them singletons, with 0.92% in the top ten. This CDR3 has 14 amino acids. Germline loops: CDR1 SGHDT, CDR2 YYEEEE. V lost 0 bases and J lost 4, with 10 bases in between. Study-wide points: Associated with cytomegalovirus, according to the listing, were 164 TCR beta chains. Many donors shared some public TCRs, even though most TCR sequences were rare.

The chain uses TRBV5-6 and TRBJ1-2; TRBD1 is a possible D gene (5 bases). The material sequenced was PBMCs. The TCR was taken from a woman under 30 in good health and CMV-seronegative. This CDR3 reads CASSLGQTTYGYTF. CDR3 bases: TGTGCCAGCAGCTTGGGACAGACGACCTATGGCTACACCTTC.